The 8 T cell receptor beta chains listed next were all sequenced from one sample in a study of cytotoxic CD8 clonotypes in ibrutinib-treated CLL. This table comes from immunoSEQ multiplex PCR, and its TCRdb copy is limited to in-frame clones, with some not included. The sample consists of 150,000 to 200,000 clones, approximately 80% of them appearing once. Here the sequenced sample was PBMCs, taken after 12 months of ibrutinib treatment. The origin of the receptors is a human donor with chronic lymphocytic leukemia.

CDR3: CATSRDGAGTGNEQFF. Here the CDR3 DNA reads TGTGCCACCAGCAGAGATGGGGCAGGGACGGGCAATGAGCAGTTCTTC. The chain is built from TRBV15 and TRBJ2-1; either TRBD1 or TRBD2 may supply D (5 bases each). V lost 0 bases, J lost 6 bases, and 15 bases lay in between. The CDR3 length is 16 residues. In germline, CDR1 is LNHNV, CDR2 YYDKDF (reference sequence).

The chain combines TRBV28 with TRBJ1-1; D not resolved. The CDR3 spans 14 residues. Trimming pared 0 bases from V and 2 bases from J, leaving 7 bases between. CDR1 and CDR2 from the germline V gene are MDHEN and SYDVKM. The CDR3 spells CASSLWEGNTEAFF. The CDR3 DNA reads as TGTGCCAGCAGTTTATGGGAGGGTAACACTGAAGCTTTCTTT.

A single count supports this clone. V and J are TRBV5-1 and TRBJ1-3; D not resolved. Trimming took off 0 bases at V and 2 bases at J, with 9 bases between the two ends. The germline V gene has CDR1 SGHRS and CDR2 YFSETQ. The length of the CDR3 is 15 residues. CDR3 in amino acids: CASSLVGVAGNTIYF. CDR3 bases: TGCGCCAGCAGCTTGGTTGGGGTGGCTGGAAACACCATATATTTT. The variable domain in full, with the rest retrieved from reference TRBV5-1 and TRBJ1-3, is KAGVTQTPRYLIKTRGQQVTLSCSPISGHRSVSWYQQTPGQGLQFLFEYFSETQRNKGNFPGRFSGRQFSNSRSEMNVSTLELGDSALYLCASSLVGVAGNTIYFGEGSWLTVV.

The rearrangement joins TRBV14 to TRBJ2-7, with D perhaps being TRBD1 or TRBD2 (5 bases each). The germline V gene has CDR1 SGHDN and CDR2 FVKESK. CDR3 length: 15 amino acids. V was clipped by 3 bases and J by 6 bases, with 18 bases between them. CDR3 bases: TGTGCCAGCAGCCAGTTTCGGGGCCAAGCTGGCGAGCAGTACTTC. Protein: CASSQFRGQAGEQYF.

In its sample, this clone was seen a few times. V and J are TRBV7-9 and TRBJ2-7; D may be TRBD2 (6 bases). The ends were cut back, 2 bases at V and 0 bases at J, with 11 bases in the middle. CDR1 is SEHNR and CDR2 is FQNEAQ in the germline V gene (reference sequence). This CDR3 region has 15 residues. CDR3 residues: CASSLWDSSSYEQYF. CDR3 coding DNA: TGTGCCAGCAGCTTATGGGACTCGAGCTCCTACGAGCAGTACTTC.

V gene TRBV7-3 combines with J gene TRBJ2-2; D is perhaps TRBD2 (6 bases). Trimming pared 8 bases from V and 2 bases from J, leaving 12 bases between. Germline V gene data show CDR1 as SGHTA and CDR2 as FQGTGA. The length of the CDR3 is 14 residues. The CDR3 loop is CASRLDYNTGELFF. The CDR3 DNA reads as TGTGCCAGCCGTCTGGACTACAACACCGGGGAGCTGTTTTTT.

DNA of the CDR3: TGTGCCAGCAGCCGCCTCCGGGACACTGAAGCTTTCTTT. Its protein is CASSRLRDTEAFF. The rearrangement links TRBV14 to TRBJ1-1, with no clear D. Trimming took 4 bases from V and 3 from J, leaving 9 bases between them. The CDR3 extends over 13 amino acids. Germline CDR1 is SGHDN and CDR2 is FVKESK.

CDR3: CASSFGVPSGGDTQYF. In DNA form, the CDR3 reads TGTGCCAGCAGCTTCGGTGTTCCTAGCGGGGGGGATACGCAGTATTTT. V gene TRBV7-9 combines with J gene TRBJ2-3; 11 positions agree with TRBD2. This CDR3 is 16 amino acids long. V lost 3 bases, J lost 6 bases, and 8 bases stayed unmatched. CDR1 SEHNR and CDR2 FQNEAQ come from the germline V gene (reference sequence).